These 5 T cell receptor beta chains share one sample of origin, sequenced in a study of a mutant IDH1 vaccine in newly diagnosed glioma. This sample's time point: baseline, week 1 (first vaccination visit). Treatment meaning: pre-vaccination baseline after standard-of-care therapy. Some clones are missing from TCRdb's copy, which holds only in-frame ones; the method was immunoSEQ multiplex PCR. In the table there are 65,000 to 70,000 clones, approximately 82% of which are singletons. Sequencing used peripheral blood mononuclear cells (PBMCs), obtained from a glioma patient treated with radiotherapy, temozolomide or both. The receptors were gathered from a woman under 30 with glioma. Some clones in this sample may be carry-over from other donors' samples.

The genes are TRBV29-1 and TRBJ2-7; TRBD2 matches at 14 bases. V lost 3 bases, J lost 4 bases, and 8 bases stayed unmatched. The germline CDR1 and CDR2 sequences are SQVTM and ANQGSEA. The CDR3 totals 16 residues. Here the CDR3 reads CSVEGIGTSGRYEQYF. Here the CDR3 DNA reads TGCAGCGTTGAGGGGATCGGGACTAGCGGGAGATACGAGCAGTACTTC.

The chain recombines TRBV15 with TRBJ1-3; TRBD1 matches at 9 bases. CDR1 is LNHNV, CDR2 YYDKDF, per germline (reference sequence). Trimming removed 5 bases from V and 6 bases from J; junction bases left unmatched: 8. This CDR3 is 15 amino acids long. The CDR3 reads CATSARTGDANTIYF. In DNA form, the CDR3 reads TGTGCCACCAGCGCTCGGACAGGGGACGCAAACACCATATATTTT.

This clone appeared a few times. V and J are TRBV2 and TRBJ1-2; D ambiguous. The V end lost 3 bases, the J end lost 2 bases, and 7 bases lay between the germline ends. The V gene's germline CDR1 is SNHLY and CDR2 FYNNEI. The CDR3 loop spans 13 amino acids. The CDR3: CASSEEGNYGYTF. The CDR3 DNA reads TGTGCCAGCAGTGAGGAAGGGAACTATGGCTACACCTTC.

This chain links TRBV4-3 with TRBJ1-5; D is undetermined. The CDR3 covers 16 residues. Trimming took 0 bases from V and 5 from J, leaving 14 bases between them. Germline CDR1 and CDR2: LGHNA and YSLEER. The CDR3 sequence: CASSQDLTEWDQPQHF. CDR3 in DNA: TGCGCCAGCAGCCAAGACTTGACCGAGTGGGATCAGCCCCAGCATTTT.

The rearrangement joins TRBV5-1 to TRBJ1-2; D is unclear. The CDR3 length is 12 residues. Germline values: CDR1 SGHRS, CDR2 YFSETQ. V gave up 5 bases and J gave up 0 bases, with 5 bases separating them. The DNA for the CDR3 is TGCGCCAGCAGATTGTCTAACTATGGCTACACCTTC. It is translated as CASRLSNYGYTF. The full variable domain, completed using reference TRBV5-1 and TRBJ1-2, is KAGVTQTPRYLIKTRGQQVTLSCSPISGHRSVSWYQQTPGQGLQFLFEYFSETQRNKGNFPGRFSGRQFSNSRSEMNVSTLELGDSALYLCASRLSNYGYTFGSGTRLTVV.